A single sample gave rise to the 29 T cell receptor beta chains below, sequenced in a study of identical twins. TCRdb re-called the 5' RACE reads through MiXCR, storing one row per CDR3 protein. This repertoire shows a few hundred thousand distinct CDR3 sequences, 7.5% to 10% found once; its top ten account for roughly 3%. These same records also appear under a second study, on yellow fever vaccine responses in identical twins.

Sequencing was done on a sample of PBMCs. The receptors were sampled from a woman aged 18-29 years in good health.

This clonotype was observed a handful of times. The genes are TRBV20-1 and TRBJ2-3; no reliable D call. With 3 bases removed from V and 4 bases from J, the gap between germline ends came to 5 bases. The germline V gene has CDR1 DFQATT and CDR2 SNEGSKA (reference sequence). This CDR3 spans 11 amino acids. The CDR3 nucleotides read TGCAGTGCTAGCGGGCCAGATACGCAGTATTTT. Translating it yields CSASGPDTQYF.

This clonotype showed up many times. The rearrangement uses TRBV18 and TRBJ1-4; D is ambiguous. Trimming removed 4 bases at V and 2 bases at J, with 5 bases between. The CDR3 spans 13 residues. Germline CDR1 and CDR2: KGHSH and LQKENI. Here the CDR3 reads CASSRQTNEKLFF. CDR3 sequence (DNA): TGTGCCAGCTCACGTCAGACTAATGAAAAACTGTTTTTT.

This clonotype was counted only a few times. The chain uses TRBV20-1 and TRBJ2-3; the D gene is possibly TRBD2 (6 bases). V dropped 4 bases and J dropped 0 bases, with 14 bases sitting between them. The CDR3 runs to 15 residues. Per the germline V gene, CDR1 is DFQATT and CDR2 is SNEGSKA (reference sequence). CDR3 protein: CSAISAGLSTDTQYF. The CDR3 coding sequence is TGCAGTGCTATATCGGCGGGATTGAGCACAGATACGCAGTATTTT.

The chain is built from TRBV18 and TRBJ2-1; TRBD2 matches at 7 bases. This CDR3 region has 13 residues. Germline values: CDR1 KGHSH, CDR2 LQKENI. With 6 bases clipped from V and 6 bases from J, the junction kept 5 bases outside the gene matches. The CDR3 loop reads CASSPTSINEQFF. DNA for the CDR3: TGTGCCAGCTCCCCGACTAGCATCAATGAGCAGTTCTTC.

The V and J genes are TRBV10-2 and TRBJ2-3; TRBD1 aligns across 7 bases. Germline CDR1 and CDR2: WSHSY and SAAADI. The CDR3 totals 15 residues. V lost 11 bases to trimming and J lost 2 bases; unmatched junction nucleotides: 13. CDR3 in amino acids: CACHAGTEYTDTQYF. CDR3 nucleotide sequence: TGCGCCTGCCACGCCGGGACAGAATACACAGATACGCAGTATTTT.

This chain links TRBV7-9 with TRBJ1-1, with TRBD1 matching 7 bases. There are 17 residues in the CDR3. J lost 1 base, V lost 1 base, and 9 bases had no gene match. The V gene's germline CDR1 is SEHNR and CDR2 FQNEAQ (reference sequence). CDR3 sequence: CASSLGTGALSNTEAFF. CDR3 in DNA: TGTGCCAGCAGCTTAGGAACAGGGGCCCTCTCGAACACTGAAGCTTTCTTT.

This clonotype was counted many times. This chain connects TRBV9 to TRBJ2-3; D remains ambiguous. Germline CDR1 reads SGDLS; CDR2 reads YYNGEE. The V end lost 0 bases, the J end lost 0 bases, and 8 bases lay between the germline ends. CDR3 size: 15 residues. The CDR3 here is CASSVADGSTDTQYF. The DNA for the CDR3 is TGTGCCAGCAGCGTAGCCGACGGTAGCACAGATACGCAGTATTTT.

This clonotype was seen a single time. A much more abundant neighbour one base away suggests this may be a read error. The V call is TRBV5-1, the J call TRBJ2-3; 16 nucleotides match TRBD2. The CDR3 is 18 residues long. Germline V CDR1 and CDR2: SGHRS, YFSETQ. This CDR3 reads CASSSGLAGGPDTDTLYF. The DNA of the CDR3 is TGCGCCAGCAGCTCGGGACTAGCGGGGGGGCCTGACACAGATACGCTGTATTTT.

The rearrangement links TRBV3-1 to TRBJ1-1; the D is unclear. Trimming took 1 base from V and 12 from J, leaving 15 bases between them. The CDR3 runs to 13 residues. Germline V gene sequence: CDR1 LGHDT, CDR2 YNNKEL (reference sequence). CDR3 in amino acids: CASSQGVEPQTFF. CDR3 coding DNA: TGTGCCAGCAGCCAAGGTGTCGAACCTCAAACTTTCTTT.

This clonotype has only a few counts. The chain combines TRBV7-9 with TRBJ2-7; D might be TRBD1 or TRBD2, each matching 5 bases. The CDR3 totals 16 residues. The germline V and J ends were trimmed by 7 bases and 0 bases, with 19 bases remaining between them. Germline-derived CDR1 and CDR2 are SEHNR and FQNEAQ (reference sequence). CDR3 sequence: CASTQQGTQASYEQYF. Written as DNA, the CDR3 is TGTGCCAGCACTCAGCAAGGGACGCAGGCCTCCTACGAGCAGTACTTC.

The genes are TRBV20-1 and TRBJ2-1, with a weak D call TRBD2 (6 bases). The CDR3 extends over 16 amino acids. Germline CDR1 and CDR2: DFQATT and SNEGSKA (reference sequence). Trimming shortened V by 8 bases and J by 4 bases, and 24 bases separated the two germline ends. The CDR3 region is CSPQRRGGSIYNEQFF. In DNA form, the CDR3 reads TGCAGTCCACAGAGGCGGGGAGGAAGTATATACAATGAGCAGTTCTTC.

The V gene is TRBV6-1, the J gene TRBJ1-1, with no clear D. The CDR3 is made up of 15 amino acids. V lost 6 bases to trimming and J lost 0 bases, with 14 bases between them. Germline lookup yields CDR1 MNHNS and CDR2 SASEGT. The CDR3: CASRDDGHMNTEAFF. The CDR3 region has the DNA TGTGCCAGCAGGGACGACGGGCATATGAACACTGAAGCTTTCTTT.

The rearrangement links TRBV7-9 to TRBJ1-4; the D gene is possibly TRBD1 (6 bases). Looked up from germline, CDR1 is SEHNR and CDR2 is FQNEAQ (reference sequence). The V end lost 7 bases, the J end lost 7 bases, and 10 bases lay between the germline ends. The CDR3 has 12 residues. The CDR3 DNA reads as TGTGCCAGCACAGGGGAAGTTGAAAAACTGTTTTTT. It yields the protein CASTGEVEKLFF.

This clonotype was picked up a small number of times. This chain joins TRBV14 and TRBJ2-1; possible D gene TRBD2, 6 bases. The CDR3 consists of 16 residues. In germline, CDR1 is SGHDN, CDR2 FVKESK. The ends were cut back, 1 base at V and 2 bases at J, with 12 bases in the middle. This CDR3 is CASSQVWGLAYNEQFF. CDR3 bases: TGTGCCAGCAGCCAAGTATGGGGACTGGCCTACAATGAGCAGTTCTTC. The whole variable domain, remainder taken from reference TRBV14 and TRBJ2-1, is EAGVTQFPSHSVIEKGQTVTLRCDPISGHDNLYWYRRVMGKEIKFLLHFVKESKQDESGMPNNRFLAERTGGTYSTLKVQPAELEDSGVYFCASSQVWGLAYNEQFFGPGTRLTVL.

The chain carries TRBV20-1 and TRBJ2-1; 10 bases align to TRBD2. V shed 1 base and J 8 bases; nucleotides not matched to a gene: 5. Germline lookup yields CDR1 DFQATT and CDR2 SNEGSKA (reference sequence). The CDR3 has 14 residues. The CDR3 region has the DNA TGCAGTGCTAGAGCTGTGCTAGCGGGGGATGAGCAGTTCTTC. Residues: CSARAVLAGDEQFF.

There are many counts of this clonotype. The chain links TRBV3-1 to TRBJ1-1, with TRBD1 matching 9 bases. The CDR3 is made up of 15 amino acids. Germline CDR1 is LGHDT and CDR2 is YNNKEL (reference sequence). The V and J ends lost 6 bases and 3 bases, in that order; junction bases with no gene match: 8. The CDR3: CASRGQGRTDTEAFF. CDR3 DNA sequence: TGTGCCAGCAGGGGACAGGGACGAACGGACACTGAAGCTTTCTTT.

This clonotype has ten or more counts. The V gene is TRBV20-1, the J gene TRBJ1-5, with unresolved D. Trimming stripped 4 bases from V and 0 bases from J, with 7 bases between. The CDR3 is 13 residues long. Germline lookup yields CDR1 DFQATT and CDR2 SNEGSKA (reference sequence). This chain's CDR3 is CSATRVSNQPQHF. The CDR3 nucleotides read TGCAGTGCTACGCGGGTTAGCAATCAGCCCCAGCATTTT.

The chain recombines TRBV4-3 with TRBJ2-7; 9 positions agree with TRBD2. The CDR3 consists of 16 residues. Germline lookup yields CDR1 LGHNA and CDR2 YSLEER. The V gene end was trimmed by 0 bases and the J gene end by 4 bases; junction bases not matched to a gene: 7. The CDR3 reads CASSQDWDSGSYEQYF. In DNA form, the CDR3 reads TGCGCCAGCAGCCAAGATTGGGATAGCGGGAGTTACGAGCAGTACTTC.

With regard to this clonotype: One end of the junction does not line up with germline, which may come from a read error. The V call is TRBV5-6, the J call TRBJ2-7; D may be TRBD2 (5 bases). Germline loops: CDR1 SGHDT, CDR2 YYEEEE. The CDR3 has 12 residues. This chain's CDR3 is CAISPGIYEQYF. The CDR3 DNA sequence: TGTGCCATCAGCCCCGGGATCTACGAGCAGTACTTC.

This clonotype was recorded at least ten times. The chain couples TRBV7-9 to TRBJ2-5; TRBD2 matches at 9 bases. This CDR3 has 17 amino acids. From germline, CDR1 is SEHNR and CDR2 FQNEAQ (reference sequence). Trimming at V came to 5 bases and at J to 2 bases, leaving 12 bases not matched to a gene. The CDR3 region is CASSVLRIAGVQETQYF. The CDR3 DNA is TGTGCCAGCAGCGTTCTCCGAATAGCGGGGGTACAAGAGACCCAGTACTTC.

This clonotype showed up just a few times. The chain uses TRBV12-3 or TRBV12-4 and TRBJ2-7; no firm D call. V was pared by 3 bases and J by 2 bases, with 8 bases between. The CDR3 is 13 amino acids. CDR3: CASSFTEAYEQYF. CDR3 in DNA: TGTGCCAGCAGTTTTACGGAAGCCTACGAGCAGTACTTC.

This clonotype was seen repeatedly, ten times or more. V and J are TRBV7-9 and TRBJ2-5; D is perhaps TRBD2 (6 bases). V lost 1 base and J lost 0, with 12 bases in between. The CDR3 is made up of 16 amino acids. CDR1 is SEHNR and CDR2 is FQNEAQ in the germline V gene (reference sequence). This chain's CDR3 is CASSLGGLPNQETQYF. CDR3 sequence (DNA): TGTGCCAGCAGCTTAGGGGGACTCCCGAACCAAGAGACCCAGTACTTC.

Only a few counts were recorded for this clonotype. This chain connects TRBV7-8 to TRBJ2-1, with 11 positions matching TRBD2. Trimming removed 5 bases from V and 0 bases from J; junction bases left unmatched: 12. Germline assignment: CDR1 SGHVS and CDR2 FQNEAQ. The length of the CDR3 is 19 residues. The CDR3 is CASSPGRLAGGLSYNEQFF. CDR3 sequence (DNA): TGTGCCAGCAGCCCCGGTCGGCTAGCGGGGGGCCTCTCCTACAATGAGCAGTTCTTC.

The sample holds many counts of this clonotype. The CDR3 reads CASSRTSMGGSTGELFF. Here the CDR3 DNA reads TGTGCCAGCAGCAGGACTAGCATGGGGGGAAGCACCGGGGAGCTGTTTTTT. This sequence joins TRBV27 and TRBJ2-2; 8 positions agree with TRBD2. Per germline, CDR1 MNHEY and CDR2 SMNVEV (reference sequence). Losses at the gene ends were 6 bases for V and 4 bases for J; bases not matched to a gene: 13. CDR3 length: 17 amino acids.

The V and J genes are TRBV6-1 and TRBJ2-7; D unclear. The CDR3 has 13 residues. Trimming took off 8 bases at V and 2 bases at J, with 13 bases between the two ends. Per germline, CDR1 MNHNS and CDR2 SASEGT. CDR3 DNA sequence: TGTGCCAGCGCGACGGTATTGGCCTACGAGCAGTACTTC. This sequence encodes CASATVLAYEQYF.

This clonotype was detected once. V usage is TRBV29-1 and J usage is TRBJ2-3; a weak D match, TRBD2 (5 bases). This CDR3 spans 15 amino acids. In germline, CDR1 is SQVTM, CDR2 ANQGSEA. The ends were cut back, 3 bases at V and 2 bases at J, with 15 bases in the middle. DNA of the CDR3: TGCAGCGTTGATGCACTAGGTAGGGCCACAGATACGCAGTATTTT. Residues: CSVDALGRATDTQYF.

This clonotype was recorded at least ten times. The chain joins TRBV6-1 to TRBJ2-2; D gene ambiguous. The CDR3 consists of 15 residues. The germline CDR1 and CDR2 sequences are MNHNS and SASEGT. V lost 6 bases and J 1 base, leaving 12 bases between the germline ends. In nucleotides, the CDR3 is TGTGCCAGCAGGTTTCTAGGAGAGAACACCGGGGAGCTGTTTTTT. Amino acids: CASRFLGENTGELFF.

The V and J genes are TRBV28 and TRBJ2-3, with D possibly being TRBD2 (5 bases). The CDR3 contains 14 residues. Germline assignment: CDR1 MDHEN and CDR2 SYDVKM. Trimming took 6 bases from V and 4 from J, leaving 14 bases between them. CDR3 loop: CASSPVGGADTQYF. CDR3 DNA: TGTGCCAGCAGCCCCGTCGGAGGAGCAGATACGCAGTATTTT.

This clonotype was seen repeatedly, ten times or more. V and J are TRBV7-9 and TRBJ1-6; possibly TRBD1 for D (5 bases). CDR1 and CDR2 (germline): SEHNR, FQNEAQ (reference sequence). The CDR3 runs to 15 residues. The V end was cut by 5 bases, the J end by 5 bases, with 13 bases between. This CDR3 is CASSAYGGHNSPLHF. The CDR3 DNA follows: TGTGCCAGCAGCGCCTACGGGGGTCATAATTCACCCCTCCACTTT.